This is a list of T cell receptor beta chains from one sample in a study of T-cell memory formation after mild COVID-19. TCRdb itself ran the 5' RACE reads through MiXCR, one entry per CDR3 protein. The profile covers under 250,000 distinct CDR3 sequences, with 15% to 17% appearing a single time and 2% to 2.5% taken by the ten largest. Sequenced input: PBMCs or a T cell subset sorted from them (not recorded which). The receptors here all came from an adult woman who had mild COVID-19 (a few samples of this study predate the infection). Cell type and time point are not known. Both conserved end residues are part of each CDR3. Each record gives: CDR3 protein, CDR3 DNA, clone size, V gene, D gene, CDR3 length, J gene. A D gene is named only where the DNA matches it firmly. Some rows mark clone size as missing; the rest say once, few, many or name a class of expanded clone.

cdr3_aa: CASLQGASYEQYF
cdr3_nt: TGTGCCAGCTTACAGGGGGCCAGCTACGAGCAGTACTTC
clone_size: NA
v_call: TRBV10-3
d_call: TRBD1
cdr3_length: 13
j_call: TRBJ2-7

cdr3_aa: CAIRGDSTQETQYF
cdr3_nt: TGTGCCATCAGGGGGGACAGTACACAAGAGACCCAGTACTTC
clone_size: NA
v_call: TRBV10-3
d_call: TRBD1
cdr3_length: 14
j_call: TRBJ2-5

cdr3_aa: CASSHDTGELFF
cdr3_nt: TGTGCCAGCTCACACGACACCGGGGAGCTGTTTTTT
clone_size: few
v_call: TRBV18
d_call: NA
cdr3_length: 12
j_call: TRBJ2-2

cdr3_aa: CASSQTEGPQPQHF
cdr3_nt: TGTGCCAGCAGTCAGACGGAAGGCCCTCAGCCCCAGCATTTT
clone_size: NA
v_call: TRBV7-8
d_call: NA
cdr3_length: 14
j_call: TRBJ1-5

cdr3_aa: CASSSPELAGVQFF
cdr3_nt: TGTGCCAGCAGCTCCCCCGAACTAGCGGGAGTGCAGTTCTTC
clone_size: NA
v_call: TRBV7-3
d_call: TRBD2
cdr3_length: 14
j_call: TRBJ2-1

cdr3_aa: CASSFGLAGDTDTQYF
cdr3_nt: TGTGCCAGCAGCTTCGGGCTAGCGGGAGACACAGATACGCAGTATTTT
clone_size: NA
v_call: TRBV7-9
d_call: TRBD2
cdr3_length: 16
j_call: TRBJ2-3

cdr3_aa: CSVLIRALGGGYTF
cdr3_nt: TGCAGCGTCCTGATACGGGCCCTGGGAGGTGGCTACACCTTC
clone_size: many
v_call: TRBV29-1
d_call: NA
cdr3_length: 14
j_call: TRBJ1-2

cdr3_aa: CSVEEGPPPNEKLFF
cdr3_nt: TGCAGCGTTGAGGAGGGCCCCCCGCCTAATGAAAAACTGTTTTTT
clone_size: NA
v_call: TRBV29-1
d_call: NA
cdr3_length: 15
j_call: TRBJ1-4

cdr3_aa: CASSLEPTSNQPQHF
cdr3_nt: TGTGCCAGCAGCTTAGAACCTACCAGCAATCAGCCCCAGCATTTT
clone_size: few
v_call: TRBV7-8
d_call: NA
cdr3_length: 15
j_call: TRBJ1-5

cdr3_aa: CASTRGSGANVLTF
cdr3_nt: TGTGCCAGCACCCGGGGCTCTGGGGCCAACGTCCTGACTTTC
clone_size: once
v_call: TRBV3-1
d_call: NA
cdr3_length: 14
j_call: TRBJ2-6

cdr3_aa: CSGGTGEAFF
cdr3_nt: TGCAGCGGTGGGACAGGGGAAGCTTTCTTT
clone_size: NA
v_call: TRBV29-1
d_call: TRBD1
cdr3_length: 10
j_call: TRBJ1-1

cdr3_aa: CASSTRDDQPQHF
cdr3_nt: TGTGCCAGCTCAACCAGGGACGATCAGCCCCAGCATTTT
clone_size: NA
v_call: TRBV18
d_call: NA
cdr3_length: 13
j_call: TRBJ1-5

cdr3_aa: CASSYPGLANTGELFF
cdr3_nt: TGTGCCAGCAGTTACCCGGGCCTCGCGAACACCGGGGAGCTGTTTTTT
clone_size: NA
v_call: TRBV6-5
d_call: NA
cdr3_length: 16
j_call: TRBJ2-2

cdr3_aa: CASSSIQGLNTEAFF
cdr3_nt: TGCGCCAGCAGCTCCATACAGGGATTAAACACTGAAGCTTTCTTT
clone_size: few
v_call: TRBV5-1
d_call: NA
cdr3_length: 15
j_call: TRBJ1-1

cdr3_aa: CASSQGATGEKLFF
cdr3_nt: TGTGCCAGCAGCCAAGGGGCAACCGGGGAAAAACTGTTTTTT
clone_size: NA
v_call: TRBV4-2
d_call: NA
cdr3_length: 14
j_call: TRBJ1-4

cdr3_aa: CASSDRTLYTYNEQFF
cdr3_nt: TGTGCCAGCAGTGACCGTACCTTATATACCTACAATGAGCAGTTCTTC
clone_size: NA
v_call: TRBV2
d_call: NA
cdr3_length: 16
j_call: TRBJ2-1

cdr3_aa: CASSLNGQPDSYNEQFF
cdr3_nt: TGCGCCAGCAGCTTGAACGGTCAGCCGGACTCCTACAATGAGCAGTTCTTC
clone_size: NA
v_call: TRBV5-1
d_call: NA
cdr3_length: 17
j_call: TRBJ2-1

cdr3_aa: CASSLNGGTVRYNEQFF
cdr3_nt: TGTGCCAGCAGCTTAAATGGAGGGACGGTGAGGTACAATGAGCAGTTCTTC
clone_size: NA
v_call: TRBV7-2
d_call: NA
cdr3_length: 17
j_call: TRBJ2-1

cdr3_aa: CASSQGTTNTEAFF
cdr3_nt: TGCGCCAGCAGCCAAGGGACCACGAACACTGAAGCTTTCTTT
clone_size: NA
v_call: TRBV4-3
d_call: NA
cdr3_length: 14
j_call: TRBJ1-1

cdr3_aa: CSVFGRTNTEAFF
cdr3_nt: TGCAGCGTATTCGGACGGACCAACACTGAAGCTTTCTTT
clone_size: few
v_call: TRBV29-1
d_call: NA
cdr3_length: 13
j_call: TRBJ1-1

cdr3_aa: CASTRTGRGYTF
cdr3_nt: TGTGCCAGCACCCGGACAGGGCGCGGCTACACCTTC
clone_size: NA
v_call: TRBV6-5
d_call: TRBD1
cdr3_length: 12
j_call: TRBJ1-2